The subject of this entry is one T cell receptor (beta chain). Its antigen is not identified. The sample originates from a study of T cells in Graves' hyperthyroidism and ophthalmopathy. Using RNA transcripts as the source, TCR beta CDR3 regions were amplified. The study used the HTBI primer set for a first-round RT-PCR of the TCR CDR3. TCRdb re-called the multiplex PCR reads with MiXCR, one entry per CDR3 protein. The data contain 800,000 or so distinct CDR3 sequences, more than 30% of them singletons. The CDR3 totals 18 residues. Germline assignment: CDR1 SEHNR and CDR2 FQNEAQ (reference sequence). Trimming stripped 3 bases from V and 0 bases from J, with 18 bases between. General observations from the study: Most thyroid clonotypes that were expanded above 0.001 also turned up in blood.

This sample holds PBMCs from less than 11 ml fresh peripheral blood. The sequence derives from a man aged 18 to 30 with Graves' hyperthyroidism. V gene TRBV7-9 combines with J gene TRBJ1-3; TRBD1 might be the D (5 bases). The sample was blood. In nucleotides, the CDR3 is TGTGCCAGCAGCTTGGTGGGGGGGACCTACCACTCTGGAAACACCATATATTTT. It specifies CASSLVGGTYHSGNTIYF.